This T cell receptor beta chain was observed in a study of graft-versus-host responses after intestinal transplantation. The wider study: Transplant types were multivisceral, liver-intestinal, or isolated intestinal. Each recipient received anti-thymocyte globulin induction, then tacrolimus and steroids for roughly 3 years. Whole-study findings and limits: Recipient marrow showed GvH clones, some seen first in ileum or blood.

As for this clone: What it binds is not known.

Sequencing was performed with immunoSEQ multiplex PCR; in TCRdb, only in-frame clones are kept and a portion is missing. The sample contains under 100,000 clones, roughly 80% of which appear only once. Germline CDR1 SNHLY, CDR2 FYNNEI. V was shortened by 6 bases and J by 7 bases, with 12 bases between the two germline ends. This CDR3 is 13 amino acids long. The sequencing used unstimulated CD4+ T cells sorted from spleen or lymph node cells, collected before intestinal transplant. The sequence came from a human donor who received an intestinal transplant. The gene calls are TRBV2 and TRBJ2-2; D gene uncertain. CDR3 DNA sequence: TGTGCCAGCAGGTTGGGCGTAAGCGGGGAGCTGTTTTTT. Amino acids: CASRLGVSGELFF.